These 22 T cell receptor beta chains were all obtained from the same sample, sequenced in a study of blood T cell repertoires in COVID-19. Sequencing used immunoSEQ multiplex PCR; TCRdb keeps in-frame clones, though not all of them. Among 350,000 or so clones, under 95% were seen once, and the ten largest hold 15% to 20%. The sequenced sample was PBMCs or T cells enriched from blood (not recorded which). These receptors were collected from a woman aged 25-40 years who had recovered from COVID-19.

V is TRBV27 and J is TRBJ2-1, with 7 bases matching TRBD2. Germline V gene data show CDR1 as MNHEY and CDR2 as SMNVEV (reference sequence). J was trimmed by 6 bases and V by 6 bases; bases with no gene match: 2. The CDR3 consists of 12 residues. The CDR3 DNA reads TGTGCCAGCAGGGGACTAACCAATGAGCAGTTCTTC. It is translated as CASRGLTNEQFF.

The V gene is TRBV6-5, the J gene TRBJ2-7, with D uncertain. Trimming took off 0 bases at V and 0 bases at J, with 12 bases between the two ends. CDR3 size: 16 residues. From germline, CDR1 is MNHEY and CDR2 SVGAGI. CDR3: CASSYSNLRSSYEQYF. The CDR3 nucleotides are TGTGCCAGCAGTTACTCGAATCTGCGGAGCTCCTACGAGCAGTACTTC.

The gene calls are TRBV18 and TRBJ1-2, with D uncertain. The CDR3 extends over 14 amino acids. Trimming removed 0 bases from V and 2 bases from J, with 7 bases in between. CDR1 and CDR2 from the germline V gene are KGHSH and LQKENI. The DNA of the CDR3 is TGTGCCAGCTCACCACCGGGCCGGAACTATGGCTACACCTTC. Translated, it gives CASSPPGRNYGYTF. Supplemented by reference TRBV18 and TRBJ1-2, the full variable domain reads NAGVMQNPRHLVRRRGQEARLRCSPMKGHSHVYWYRQLPEEGLKFMVYLQKENIIDESGMPKERFSAEFPKEGPSILRIQQVVRGDSAAYFCASSPPGRNYGYTFGSGTRLTVV.

This chain uses TRBV7-2 with TRBJ1-6; perhaps TRBD1 as D (5 bases). CDR3 size: 15 residues. Trimming stripped 8 bases from V and 9 bases from J, with 20 bases between. The germline V gene has CDR1 SGHTA and CDR2 FQGNSA. CDR3 amino acids: CASRPSGGNGSPLHF. The CDR3, as DNA: TGTGCCAGCCGCCCAAGTGGGGGGAACGGTTCACCCCTCCACTTT.

The V and J genes are TRBV6-5 and TRBJ1-2; D is uncertain. CDR1 MNHEY and CDR2 SVGAGI come from the germline V gene. The CDR3 spans 13 residues. V dropped 2 bases and J dropped 7 bases, with 11 bases sitting between them. CDR3 DNA: TGTGCCAGCAGTTACGCGGCCAGCGGTGGCTACACCTTC. This translates into CASSYAASGGYTF.

The chain carries TRBV7-8 and TRBJ1-5, with no clear D. V gave up 1 base and J gave up 2 bases, with 9 bases separating them. Germline values: CDR1 SGHVS, CDR2 FQNEAQ. CDR3 size: 15 residues. Here the CDR3 reads CASSLGGRGNQPQHF. The CDR3 DNA reads as TGTGCCAGCAGCTTAGGTGGGCGGGGCAATCAGCCCCAGCATTTT.

This rearrangement joins TRBV10-3 to TRBJ2-1, with TRBD2 matching 9 bases. Germline CDR1 and CDR2: ENHRY and SYGVKD. The CDR3 sequence is 15 residues long. The V segment lost 7 bases and the J segment 8 bases; nucleotides outside the gene matches: 12. The DNA of the CDR3 is TGTGCCATCAACCGGGCGGGGGGGTCGAACGATGAGCAGTTCTTC. Amino acid sequence: CAINRAGGSNDEQFF.

This clone was detected only once. The chain joins TRBV7-3 to TRBJ1-1, with TRBD1 identical over 7 bases. Germline V gene sequence: CDR1 SGHTA, CDR2 FQGTGA. The CDR3 length is 13 residues. The V segment lost 3 bases and the J segment 10 bases; nucleotides outside the gene matches: 8. CDR3 nucleotide sequence: TGTGCCAGCAGCTTGTACAGGGGCCGCGGAGCTTTCTTT. Its protein product is CASSLYRGRGAFF.

V is TRBV28 and J is TRBJ2-1; D is ambiguous. CDR1 is MDHEN, CDR2 SYDVKM, per germline. V dropped 5 bases and J dropped 7 bases, with 12 bases sitting between them. This CDR3 has 13 residues. The chain's CDR3 is CASSVLSRNEQFF. CDR3 nucleotide sequence: TGTGCCAGCAGTGTACTATCCCGGAATGAGCAGTTCTTC. The full variable domain, rest sourced from reference TRBV28 and TRBJ2-1, is DVKVTQSSRYLVKRTGEKVFLECVQDMDHENMFWYRQDPGLGLRLIYFSYDVKMKEKGDIPEGYSVSREKKERFSLILESASTNQTSMYLCASSVLSRNEQFFGPGTRLTVL.

The chain combines TRBV6-4 with TRBJ2-3, with a tentative D call TRBD2 (6 bases). CDR1 is MRHNA, CDR2 SNTAGT, per germline. The ends were cut back, 3 bases at V and 4 bases at J, with 8 bases in the middle. This CDR3 spans 13 amino acids. As DNA, the CDR3 is TGTGCCAGCAGTGAGGAGGGAGCAGATACGCAGTATTTT. It specifies CASSEEGADTQYF.

The chain carries TRBV29-1 and TRBJ2-1; TRBD1 aligns across 7 bases. Germline-derived CDR1 and CDR2 are SQVTM and ANQGSEA. There are 14 residues in the CDR3. Trimming took 5 bases from V and 4 from J; bases not matched to a gene: 8. CDR3 amino acids: CSVPQDRTYNEQFF. The CDR3 nucleotides are TGCAGCGTTCCCCAGGACAGGACATACAATGAGCAGTTCTTC.

The chain uses TRBV2 and TRBJ1-3; D gene unclear. The CDR3 totals 16 residues. Trimming cost V 1 base and J 2 bases, with 12 bases left between them. Germline V gene data show CDR1 as SNHLY and CDR2 as FYNNEI. CDR3 bases: TGTGCCAGCAGTGAAGATTCCTCCGGGGCTGGAAACACCATATATTTT. It yields the protein CASSEDSSGAGNTIYF.

This chain uses TRBV10-3 with TRBJ1-5; D is ambiguous. The V and J ends lost 4 bases and 2 bases respectively, with 12 bases between them. The CDR3 totals 15 residues. Looked up from germline, CDR1 is ENHRY and CDR2 is SYGVKD. CDR3 sequence: CAISGVGGGNQPQHF. CDR3 bases: TGTGCCATCAGTGGGGTTGGCGGGGGCAATCAGCCCCAGCATTTT.

The rearrangement links TRBV7-2 to TRBJ1-6, with a tentative D call TRBD1 (6 bases). V gave up 5 bases and J gave up 5 bases, with 13 bases separating them. The CDR3 runs 15 residues. Germline CDR1 SGHTA, CDR2 FQGNSA. The CDR3 protein is CASSVTGPNNSPLHF. DNA for the CDR3: TGTGCCAGCAGCGTCACAGGGCCCAATAATTCACCCCTCCACTTT.

The V gene is TRBV7-2, the J gene TRBJ1-6; D ambiguous. CDR3 length equals 14 residues. The ends were cut back, 5 bases at V and 5 bases at J, with 10 bases in the middle. Germline V gene sequence: CDR1 SGHTA, CDR2 FQGNSA. The CDR3 spells CASSQRRNNSPLHF. CDR3 DNA: TGTGCCAGCAGCCAACGTAGAAATAATTCACCCCTCCACTTT.

The chain links TRBV7-8 to TRBJ1-4; D uncertain. This CDR3 comprises 13 residues. V was cut by 1 base and J by 6 bases, with 6 bases left in between. Germline V gives CDR1 SGHVS, CDR2 FQNEAQ. CDR3 in DNA: TGTGCCAGCAGCTTAGTTAGTGATGAAAAACTGTTTTTT. Translating gives CASSLVSDEKLFF. Full variable domain (missing parts from reference TRBV7-8 and TRBJ1-4): GAGVSQSPRYKVAKRGQDVALRCDPISGHVSLFWYQQALGQGPEFLTYFQNEAQLDKSGLPSDRFFAERPEGSVSTLKIQRTQQEDSAVYLCASSLVSDEKLFFGSGTQLSVL.

V and J are TRBV6-5 and TRBJ1-5; the D is unclear. Germline CDR1 is MNHEY and CDR2 is SVGAGI. The V end was cut by 2 bases, the J end by 7 bases, with 9 bases between. The CDR3 is 13 amino acids. The CDR3 sequence: CASSYNSHQPQHF. The CDR3 DNA is TGTGCCAGCAGTTACAACTCCCACCAGCCCCAGCATTTT.

The CDR3: CASSISIGRTNQPQHF. CDR3 nucleotides: TGTGCCAGTAGTATTTCAATCGGGAGAACCAATCAGCCCCAGCATTTT. The chain links TRBV19 to TRBJ1-5, with D uncertain. The CDR3 consists of 16 residues. The germline gives CDR1 LNHDA, CDR2 SQIVND (reference sequence). V shed 3 bases and J shed 3 bases, with 15 bases lying between them.

The chain links TRBV9 to TRBJ1-1; D is undetermined. The CDR3 sequence is 15 residues long. The germline gives CDR1 SGDLS, CDR2 YYNGEE. V lost 4 bases, J lost 9 bases, and 22 bases lay in between. Here the CDR3 reads CASSPQVGPQMKAFF. DNA for the CDR3: TGTGCCAGCAGCCCGCAAGTTGGTCCCCAGATGAAAGCTTTCTTT. Together with reference TRBV9 and TRBJ1-1, the CDR3 gives the full variable domain: DSGVTQTPKHLITATGQRVTLRCSPRSGDLSVYWYQQSLDQGLQFLIQYYNGEERAKGNILERFSAQQFPDLHSELNLSSLELGDSALYFCASSPQVGPQMKAFFGQGTRLTVV.

This clone has a single count. The chain is built from TRBV5-4 and TRBJ2-3; tentative D call: TRBD2 (7 bases). Trimming cost V 4 bases and J 0 bases, with 12 bases left between them. This CDR3 contains 15 residues. Germline V gives CDR1 SGHNT, CDR2 YYREEE (reference sequence). CDR3 in DNA: TGTGCCAGCAGCAGGGGGGGGGTAAGCACAGATACGCAGTATTTT. This codes for CASSRGGVSTDTQYF. Full variable domain (missing parts from reference TRBV5-4 and TRBJ2-3): ETGVTQSPTHLIKTRGQQVTLRCSSQSGHNTVSWYQQALGQGPQFIFQYYREEENGRGNFPPRFSGLQFPNYSSELNVNALELDDSALYLCASSRGGVSTDTQYFGPGTRLTVL.

This chain links TRBV27 with TRBJ2-1; 12 positions agree with TRBD2. Germline V gives CDR1 MNHEY, CDR2 SMNVEV (reference sequence). The CDR3 spans 16 residues. J was trimmed by 3 bases and V by 7 bases; bases with no gene match: 7. The CDR3 is CASIKTSGRFYNEQFF. DNA of the CDR3: TGTGCCAGCATTAAGACTAGCGGGAGATTCTACAATGAGCAGTTCTTC.

The gene calls are TRBV3-1 (or the pseudogene TRBV3-2) and TRBJ2-1; D gene uncertain. Germline V gene sequence: CDR1 LGHDT, CDR2 YNNKEL (reference sequence). CDR3 size: 15 residues. Trimming removed 0 bases from V and 1 base from J, with 7 bases in between. CDR3 residues: CASSQDGESYNEQFF. The CDR3 bases are TGTGCCAGCAGCCAAGACGGAGAGTCCTACAATGAGCAGTTCTTC.